In this sample, the clone carrying this T cell receptor (beta chain) turned up many times. TCRdb itself ran the 5' RACE reads through MiXCR, one entry per CDR3 protein. The repertoire consists of hundreds of thousands of distinct CDR3 sequences, with roughly 8% occurring once and the leading ten covering approximately 22%. The CDR3 is 15 residues long. The germline V gene encodes CDR1 SGHRS and CDR2 YFSETQ. The ends were cut back, 3 bases at V and 1 base at J, with 12 bases in the middle. The record originates from a study of T-cell memory formation after mild COVID-19. Sequences were obtained from PBMCs or a T cell subset sorted from them (not recorded which). The chain recombines TRBV5-1 with TRBJ2-3; a possible D gene is TRBD2 (6 bases). The sequence came from a man younger than 35 who had mild COVID-19 (a few samples of this study predate the infection). Cell type and time point are not known. This chain's CDR3 is CASSSGGARTDTQYF. The CDR3 coding sequence is TGCGCCAGCAGCTCTGGAGGGGCTCGCACAGATACGCAGTATTTT.